Given below is one T cell receptor beta chain in context. Its antigen is currently not known. Per-base qualities were not stored, and no clone one base away is much larger. The data originate from a study of blood T cell repertoires in COVID-19 (dated by TCRdb to 2020 to 2021). For the study in its entirety: Collaborator samples came from the United States, Italy and Spain and covered acute and convalescent phases of COVID-19. The prospective study material was composed of cDNA or gDNA derived from T cells, B-cell-depleted T cells, or PBMCs. The dataset comprised deeply sampled blood TCRbeta repertoires from subjects exposed to, actively infected with, or recovered from COVID-19. The repertoires were made available in a free public database intended to serve as a resource for research on the immune response to SARS-CoV-2. The samples were drawn from the first 160 participants of the ongoing ImmuneRACE study and from some 1,300 subjects provided by 6 global collaborators. Sample metadata almost always included a de-identified subject ID, COVID-19 status, age in years and sex. Where HLA class I and class II types were available, the types were taken from metadata supplied by the sample provider, not from assay-based typing.

The immunoSEQ Assay, a bias-controlled multiplex PCR, was used to amplify TCRbeta CDR3 regions from genomic DNA. The paper's processing steps were these. Within the assay, amplification of reference gene primers was used to estimate how many nucleated cells each sample contained. To quantify the absolute abundance of each unique TCRbeta CDR3 rearrangement, sequence reads were collapsed and filtered. For each sample, productive Simpson clonality was calculated as the square root of Simpson's diversity index over productive rearrangements. This immuneACCESS table, as held by TCRdb, lists in-frame sequences with V and J called but not all clones. Of the missing ones, under half trace to an unresolved V gene in checked studies; the others have no known cause. Clone size and V and J calls were adopted from that table, with D and trimming inferred from the DNA. The sample table shows hundreds of thousands of clones, and about 85% are seen once. Clones ranked in the top ten supply around a sixth of the sample.

The collaborating institutions used their own protocols to collect whole blood in K2EDTA tubes. For TCRbeta analysis, collaborator samples were shipped as frozen whole blood, as isolated PBMCs, or as DNA extracted from either sample type. General study outcomes and caveats: Clinical and demographic metadata were provided uncurated, with the amount varying by source and participant.

This sequence originates from a woman older than 75 with active or convalescent COVID-19. Source material: peripheral blood.

The sequenced DNA is TGTGCCAGCAGCCAAGTCCGGGGAAACACCGGGGAGCTGTTTTTT. The encoded protein is CASSQVRGNTGELFF. The sequence joins TRBV3-1 (or the pseudogene TRBV3-2) to TRBJ2-2; a tentative D match to TRBD2 spans 5 bases. From its cysteine to its phenylalanine, the CDR3 spans 15 amino acids. The sequence is cut down to CDR3 DNA, 45 bases in frame from base 1. Reading the germline V gene (reference sequence) gives CDR1 LGHDT and CDR2 YNNKEL. The V and J ends are trimmed by 1 base and 2 bases, leaving 8 bases between them.